This T cell receptor (beta chain) was sequenced during a study of blood T cells in healthy people across ages. With a J-beta primer mix and a sample-barcoded 5' primer, a second PCR ran about 7 to 12 cycles. Each single sample gave us at least 2.5 million CDR3-containing paired-end reads. TCRdb processed the 5' RACE reads anew with MiXCR; each CDR3 protein has one entry. The sample includes 1.5 million to 2 million distinct CDR3 sequences, about two fifths of them seen just once. The CDR3 spans 14 residues. The V gene lost 0 bases and the J gene lost 7 bases, with 12 bases spanning the gap. Germline values: CDR1 MNHEY, CDR2 SMNVEV (reference sequence).

Sequencing was done on a sample of blood. This chain links TRBV27 with TRBJ1-2, with a tentative D call TRBD1 (5 bases). This clonotype originated in a human donor in good health. The CDR3 DNA reads TGTGCCAGCAGTTTATCTGGGGGGGAGGTTGGCTACACCTTC. It codes for CASSLSGGEVGYTF.